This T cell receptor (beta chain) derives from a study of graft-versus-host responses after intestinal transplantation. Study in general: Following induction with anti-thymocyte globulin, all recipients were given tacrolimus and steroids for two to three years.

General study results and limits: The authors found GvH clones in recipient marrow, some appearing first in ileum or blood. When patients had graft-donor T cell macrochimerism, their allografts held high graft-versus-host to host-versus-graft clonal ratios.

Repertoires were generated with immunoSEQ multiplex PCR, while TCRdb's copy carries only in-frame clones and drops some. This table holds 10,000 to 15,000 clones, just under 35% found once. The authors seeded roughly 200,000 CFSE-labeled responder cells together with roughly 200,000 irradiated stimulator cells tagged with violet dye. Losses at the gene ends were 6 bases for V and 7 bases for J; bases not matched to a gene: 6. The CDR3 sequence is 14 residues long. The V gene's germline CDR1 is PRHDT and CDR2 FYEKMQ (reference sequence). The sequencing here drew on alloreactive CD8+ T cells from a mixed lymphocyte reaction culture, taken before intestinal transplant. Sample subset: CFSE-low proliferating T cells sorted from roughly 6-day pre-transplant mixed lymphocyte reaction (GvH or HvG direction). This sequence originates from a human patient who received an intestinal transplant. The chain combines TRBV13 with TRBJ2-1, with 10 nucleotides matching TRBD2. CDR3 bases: TGTGCCAGCAGGGGGACTAGCGCCTCTAATGAGCAGTTCTTC. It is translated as CASRGTSASNEQFF.